This passage covers 19 T cell receptor beta chains from one sample sequenced in a study of T cell repertoires in cytomegalovirus infection. TCRdb re-analysed the reads in MiXCR, keeping a single row per CDR3 protein. The repertoire holds roughly 920,000 distinct CDR3 sequences, with roughly 31% as singletons. Antigen specificity for these receptors is unknown. The material sequenced was cultured CD8+ T cells from PBMCs, taken from culture after CMV antigen stimulation. These receptors were taken from a human donor in good health (CMV status not recorded). Some clones in this sample may be carry-over from other donors' samples.

V gene TRBV12-3 or TRBV12-4 combines with J gene TRBJ1-4; D possibly corresponds to TRBD1 (5 bases). The length of the CDR3 is 15 residues. Trimming removed 3 bases at V and 8 bases at J, with 16 bases between. CDR3 sequence (DNA): TGTGCCAGCAGTTTGCGGGACGATCTAGGGGAAAAACTGTTTTTT. This gives the protein CASSLRDDLGEKLFF.

The rearrangement joins TRBV5-6 to TRBJ1-1; D is uncertain. Trimming removed 4 bases from V and 0 bases from J, with 10 bases in between. The CDR3 has 14 amino acids. Germline V gives CDR1 SGHDT, CDR2 YYEEEE. The CDR3 coding sequence is TGTGCCAGCAGCGACGGGTCCTTGAACACTGAAGCTTTCTTT. Translation gives CASSDGSLNTEAFF.

V gene TRBV6-5 combines with J gene TRBJ1-2; 9 bases map to TRBD1. The ends lost 7 bases at V and 10 bases at J; junction bases unmatched: 7. Germline V CDR1 and CDR2: MNHEY, SVGAGI. The CDR3 contains 12 residues. In DNA, the CDR3 is TGTGCCAGCAATCCGGGACAGGGCGACTACACCTTC. Its protein is CASNPGQGDYTF.

V gene TRBV27 combines with J gene TRBJ2-3; 11 bases align to TRBD1. The CDR3 consists of 15 residues. Per the germline V gene, CDR1 is MNHEY and CDR2 is SMNVEV (reference sequence). With V trimmed by 5 bases and J by 6 bases, 7 bases remained unmatched. The CDR3: CASSRPDRGPDTQYF. CDR3 nucleotide sequence: TGTGCCAGCAGTCGCCCGGACAGGGGGCCTGATACGCAGTATTTT.

The gene calls are TRBV7-6 and TRBJ2-1; 8 bases are a match to TRBD2. CDR3 length: 14 amino acids. Germline CDR1 SGHVS, CDR2 FNYEAQ. The V gene end was trimmed by 5 bases and the J gene end by 9 bases; junction bases not matched to a gene: 9. This chain's CDR3 is CASSPVVAGSEQFF. The CDR3 DNA reads as TGTGCCAGCAGCCCCGTGGTAGCGGGGAGTGAGCAGTTCTTC.

CDR3 amino acids: CASSESEGLPYGYTF. The CDR3 nucleotides read TGTGCCAGCAGTGAATCAGAGGGACTCCCATATGGCTACACCTTC. V usage is TRBV25-1 and J usage is TRBJ1-2; perhaps TRBD1 as D (5 bases). The CDR3 spans 15 residues. The germline V gene has CDR1 MGHDK and CDR2 SYGVNS. With 1 base removed from V and 5 bases from J, the gap between germline ends came to 14 bases.

This clonotype was counted a single time. At one end the junction does not follow the germline gene, possibly because of a read error. The chain joins TRBV7-6 to TRBJ2-1; the match to TRBD2 covers 8 bases. Germline CDR1 is SGHVS and CDR2 is FNYEAQ. The CDR3 loop spans 16 amino acids. CDR3 sequence reads: CACSLGAGGAGIEQFF. CDR3 sequence (DNA): TGTGCCTGCAGCTTAGGGGCCGGGGGGGCGGGTATTGAGCAGTTCTTC. Complete variable domain (other parts from reference TRBV7-6 and TRBJ2-1): GAGVSQSPRYKVTKRGQDVALRCDPISGHVSLYWYRQALGQGPEFLTYFNYEAQQDKSGLPNDRFSAERPEGSISTLTIQRTEQRDSAMYRCACSLGAGGAGIEQFFGPGTRLTVL.

This clonotype was counted at least ten times. This chain links TRBV7-2 with TRBJ2-2, with 9 bases matching TRBD1. Germline V gene lookup returns CDR1 SGHTA and CDR2 FQGNSA. After removal of 3 bases from V and 7 bases from J, the junction contained 15 bases not matched to a gene. The CDR3 extends over 18 amino acids. CDR3 coding DNA: TGTGCCAGCAGCTTCGGGTGGACAGGGGCGCAGAACGGCGGGGAGCTGTTTTTT. The encoded protein is CASSFGWTGAQNGGELFF.

This clonotype showed up just a few times. This chain links TRBV20-1 with TRBJ2-7, with a weak D call TRBD2 (6 bases). CDR3 length: 11 residues. Germline CDR1 is DFQATT and CDR2 is SNEGSKA (reference sequence). V shed 7 bases and J shed 4 bases, with 11 bases lying between them. CDR3 loop: CSVQAGYEQYF. In nucleotides, the CDR3 is TGCAGTGTACAGGCGGGGTACGAGCAGTACTTC.

This rearrangement joins TRBV6-8 to TRBJ2-1, with 7 nucleotides matching TRBD2. With V trimmed by 0 bases and J by 4 bases, 6 bases remained unmatched. Germline V gives CDR1 MNHGY, CDR2 SAAAGT. This CDR3 contains 16 residues. The CDR3 bases are TGTGCCAGCAGTTACTCTCTAGCGGCGTTGTACAATGAGCAGTTCTTC. As protein: CASSYSLAALYNEQFF.

In its sample, this clonotype was seen a few times. The CDR3 coding sequence is TGTGCCAGCAGACCGCTCCCAGACAGGAGAATTCAGCCCCAGCATTTT. Amino acid sequence: CASRPLPDRRIQPQHF. The chain has TRBV27 and TRBJ1-5; weak D call: TRBD1 (6 bases). The V end was cut by 6 bases, the J end by 6 bases, with 21 bases between. Germline CDR1 reads MNHEY; CDR2 reads SMNVEV (reference sequence). There are 16 residues in the CDR3.

This chain links TRBV27 with TRBJ1-2; TRBD1 matches 8 bases. The length of the CDR3 is 15 residues. V was clipped by 3 bases and J by 6 bases; unmatched bases: 9. The V gene's germline CDR1 is MNHEY and CDR2 SMNVEV (reference sequence). In DNA form, the CDR3 reads TGTGCCAGCAGTTTTGGGACAGGAAATTGGAATGGCTACACCTTC. Translation gives CASSFGTGNWNGYTF.

This chain joins TRBV6-1 and TRBJ1-1; TRBD1 matches 8 bases. Unmatched junction bases numbered 6, after V lost 6 bases and J lost 6 bases. CDR1 and CDR2 (germline): MNHNS, SASEGT. The CDR3 loop spans 13 amino acids. The CDR3 spells CASRDRGQAEAFF. The CDR3 DNA sequence: TGTGCCAGCAGAGACAGGGGACAGGCTGAAGCTTTCTTT.

This clonotype came up a few times. The chain links TRBV4-1 to TRBJ2-1; unclear D gene. The CDR3 totals 14 residues. The V end was cut by 0 bases, the J end by 2 bases, with 5 bases between. CDR1 MGHRA and CDR2 YSYEKL come from the germline V gene. The CDR3 is CASSQETPYNEQFF. CDR3 in DNA: TGCGCCAGCAGCCAAGAAACGCCCTACAATGAGCAGTTCTTC.

This clonotype was recorded at least ten times. The rearrangement links TRBV12-3 or TRBV12-4 to TRBJ2-1; D possibly uses TRBD1 or TRBD2 (5 bases each). The CDR3 spans 13 residues. The V end was cut by 9 bases, the J end by 4 bases, with 13 bases between. CDR3 DNA: TGTGCCAGTAGGCCGGGGCCGTACAATGAGCAGTTCTTC. This gives the protein CASRPGPYNEQFF.

This clonotype has more than one count but fewer than ten. This sequence joins TRBV6-5 and TRBJ2-2, with D uncertain. The CDR3 runs to 13 residues. Germline V gene data show CDR1 as MNHEY and CDR2 as SVGAGI. Trimming left V 0 bases short and J 7 bases short, with 6 bases between. CDR3 DNA sequence: TGTGCCAGCAGTTACTCGGAAATCGGGGAGCTGTTTTTT. Translated: CASSYSEIGELFF.

A remark on this clonotype: A single base separates this from a much larger clone, so it may be a read error. The chain employs TRBV7-2 and TRBJ2-5; the D gene is possibly TRBD2 (6 bases). From germline, CDR1 is SGHTA and CDR2 FQGNSA. The CDR3 spans 15 residues. This CDR3 reads CASSPNGATRETLYF. The CDR3 coding sequence is TGTGCCAGCAGCCCCAACGGGGCAACTCGGGAGACCCTGTACTTC.

This chain's CDR3 is CASSSNLQGSIQYF. The CDR3 region has the DNA TGTGCCAGCAGTTCAAACCTGCAAGGTAGCATTCAGTACTTC. The J gene is TRBJ2-4, the V gene TRBV12-3 or TRBV12-4; D call uncertain. This CDR3 spans 14 amino acids. Trimming took off 4 bases at V and 9 bases at J, with 16 bases between the two ends.

The CDR3 DNA is TGTGCTAGTGGTTTCTGGGTAGCGGGGGACCACCAAGAGACCCAGTACTTC. Translation gives CASGFWVAGDHQETQYF. V gene TRBV12-5 combines with J gene TRBJ2-5, with 9 bases aligning to TRBD2. V lost 3 bases and J lost 0; bases outside the gene matches: 8. Per germline, CDR1 LGHNT and CDR2 FRNRAP. The CDR3 has 17 amino acids.